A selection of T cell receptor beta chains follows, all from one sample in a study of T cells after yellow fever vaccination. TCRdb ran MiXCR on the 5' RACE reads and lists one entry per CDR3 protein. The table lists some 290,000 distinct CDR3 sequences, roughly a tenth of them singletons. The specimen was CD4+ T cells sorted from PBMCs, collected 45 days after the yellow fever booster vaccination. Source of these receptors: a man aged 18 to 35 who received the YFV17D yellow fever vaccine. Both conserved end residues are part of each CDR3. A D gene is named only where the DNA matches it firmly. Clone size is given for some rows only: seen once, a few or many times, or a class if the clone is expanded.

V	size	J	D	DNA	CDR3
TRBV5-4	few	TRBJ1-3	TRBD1	TGTGCCAGCAGCCGCAGTTCAGGGGGCCCTGTCACCATATATTTT	CASSRSSGGPVTIYF
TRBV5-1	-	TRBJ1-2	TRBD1	TGCTCCAGCAGCTTGGGGGACAGACCCTATGGCTACACCTTC	CSSSLGDRPYGYTF
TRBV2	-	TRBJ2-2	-	TGTGCCAGCGGTGAGGGTACCGCAGTTATCGGGGAGCTGTTTTTT	CASGEGTAVIGELFF
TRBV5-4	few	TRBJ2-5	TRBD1	TGTGCCAGCAGCAAGGCTGGGACAGGGGGCCAAGAGACCCAGTACTTC	CASSKAGTGGQETQYF
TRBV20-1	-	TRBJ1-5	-	TGCAGTGCAACCCAGGGAGCAGGTCAGCCCCAGCATTTT	CSATQGAGQPQHF
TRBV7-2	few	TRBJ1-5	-	TGTGCCAGCAGAGTAGTTGGGGGGCAGGATCAGCCCCAGCATTTT	CASRVVGGQDQPQHF
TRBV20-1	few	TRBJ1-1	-	TGCAGTGCTACGAGAACAGGGCTAAGGAACACTGAAGCTTTCTTT	CSATRTGLRNTEAFF
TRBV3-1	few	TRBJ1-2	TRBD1	TGTGCCAGCAGCGACGCTGGGACAGAATTCAACTATGGCTACACCTTC	CASSDAGTEFNYGYTF
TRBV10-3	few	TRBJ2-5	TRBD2	TGTGCCATCGGACTAGCGGCCGACCAAGAGACCCAGTACTTC	CAIGLAADQETQYF
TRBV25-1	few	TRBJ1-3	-	TGTGCCAGCATGCCGCGCGGGCCGGGGGCCCCTGGAAACACCATATATTTT	CASMPRGPGAPGNTIYF
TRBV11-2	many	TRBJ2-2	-	TGTGCCAGCAGCTTGAGGGGGACCACGCCCGGGGAGCTGTTTTTT	CASSLRGTTPGELFF
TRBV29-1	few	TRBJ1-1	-	TGCAGCGTACAGAGAATTCTGAACACTGAAGCTTTCTTT	CSVQRILNTEAFF
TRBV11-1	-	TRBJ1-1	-	TGTGCCAGCAGCGTCCTCAGGGGACTGAACACTGAAGCTTTCTTT	CASSVLRGLNTEAFF
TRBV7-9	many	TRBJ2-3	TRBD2	TGTGCCAGCAGCTTAGCGTGGGCTAGCGGCAGCACAGATACGCAGTATTTT	CASSLAWASGSTDTQYF
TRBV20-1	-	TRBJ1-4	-	TGCAGTGCTAGACTCCCAGGGGCGGCACCCGAAAAACTGTTTTTT	CSARLPGAAPEKLFF
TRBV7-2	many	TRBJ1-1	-	TGTGCCAGCAGCCGGGCCCTAAACACTGAAGCTTTCTTT	CASSRALNTEAFF
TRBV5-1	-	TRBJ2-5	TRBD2	TGCGCCAGCAGTTTGGTACCGACTAGCGGGGTTGAGACCCAGTACTTC	CASSLVPTSGVETQYF
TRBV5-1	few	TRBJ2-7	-	TGCGCCAGCAGCGATCAGGGTTACGAGCAGTACTTC	CASSDQGYEQYF
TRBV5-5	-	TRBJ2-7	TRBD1	TGTGCCAGCAGCTACGGACAGGGAAGCGACCACGAGCAGTACTTC	CASSYGQGSDHEQYF
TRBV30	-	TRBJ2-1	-	TGTGCCTGGAGTGATTGGCAGGGACTGAATGAGCAGTTCTTC	CAWSDWQGLNEQFF
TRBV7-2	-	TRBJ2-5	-	TGTGCCAGCAGCTTTCAGGGTAACCAAGAGACCCAGTACTTC	CASSFQGNQETQYF
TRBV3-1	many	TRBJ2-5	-	TGTGCCAGCAGCCAAGATAAAGAGACCCAGTACTTC	CASSQDKETQYF
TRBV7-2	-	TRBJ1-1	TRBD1	TGTGCCAGCAGCTTAGAGTATCACAGGGGGGCTGAAGCTTTCTTT	CASSLEYHRGAEAFF
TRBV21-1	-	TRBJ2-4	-	TGTGCCAGTTGTACTAAAGGGGTTCAGTACTTC	CASCTKGVQYF
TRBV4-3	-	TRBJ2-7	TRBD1	TGCGCCAGCAGCCAAGAGGGGGACAGGGGTAGGTACGAGCAGTACTTC	CASSQEGDRGRYEQYF
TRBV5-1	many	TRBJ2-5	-	TGCGCCAGCAGCTTGCGGGGGGCCCCGGAGACCCAGTACTTC	CASSLRGAPETQYF
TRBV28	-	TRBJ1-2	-	TGTGCCAGCAGTGCCCCGGGCGGAGGCTACACCTTC	CASSAPGGGYTF
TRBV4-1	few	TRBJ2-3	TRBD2	TGCGCCAGCAGCCAAGAGCGGGGGTCCCCTTCTAGCACAGATACGCAGTATTTT	CASSQERGSPSSTDTQYF
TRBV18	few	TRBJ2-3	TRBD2	TGTGCCAGCTCACCACTCGGCGCTAGCGGGGGCGCAGATACGCAGTATTTT	CASSPLGASGGADTQYF
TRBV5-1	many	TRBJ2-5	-	TGCGCCAGCAGCTTGGACAGGGTAGGAGAGACCCAGTACTTC	CASSLDRVGETQYF
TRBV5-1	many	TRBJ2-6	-	TGCGCCAGCAGCTTAGACCCCTCTGGGGCCAACGTCCTGACTTTC	CASSLDPSGANVLTF
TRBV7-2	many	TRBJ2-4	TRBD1	TGTGCCAGCAGCTTATCCCAAGGACAGGGGGCCAAAAACATTCAGTACTTC	CASSLSQGQGAKNIQYF
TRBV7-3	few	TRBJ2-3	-	TGTGCCAGCAGCTTACTTTCCTGGCAGGGCACAGATACGCAGTATTTT	CASSLLSWQGTDTQYF
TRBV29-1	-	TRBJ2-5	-	TGCAGCGTTTACCCAGGGGTAGAGACCCAGTACTTC	CSVYPGVETQYF